This T cell receptor beta chain is drawn from a study of read filtering for tumor transcriptome and immune sequencing. The CDR3 totals 13 residues. V lost 0 bases to trimming and J lost 7 bases; unmatched junction nucleotides: 2. Germline values: CDR1 MNHEY, CDR2 SVGAGI. This clonotype was recorded at least ten times. From 400 to 450 ng of RNA, a library with molecular barcoded alpha/delta and beta/gamma adaptors was made. Using its own MiXCR run on the reads, TCRdb lists one record per CDR3 protein. The sample lists about 48,000 distinct CDR3 sequences, approximately 19% seen once, with just over 15% in the top ten.

The rearrangement uses TRBV6-5 and TRBJ2-5, with 7 bases that match TRBD2. Sequencing was carried out using a population of CD138-negative cells sorted from bone marrow. The source of this sequence is a donor at least 40 years old with multiple myeloma. The CDR3 loop reads CASSYSPGGTQYF. CDR3 in DNA: TGTGCCAGCAGTTACTCGCCGGGGGGGACCCAGTACTTC.